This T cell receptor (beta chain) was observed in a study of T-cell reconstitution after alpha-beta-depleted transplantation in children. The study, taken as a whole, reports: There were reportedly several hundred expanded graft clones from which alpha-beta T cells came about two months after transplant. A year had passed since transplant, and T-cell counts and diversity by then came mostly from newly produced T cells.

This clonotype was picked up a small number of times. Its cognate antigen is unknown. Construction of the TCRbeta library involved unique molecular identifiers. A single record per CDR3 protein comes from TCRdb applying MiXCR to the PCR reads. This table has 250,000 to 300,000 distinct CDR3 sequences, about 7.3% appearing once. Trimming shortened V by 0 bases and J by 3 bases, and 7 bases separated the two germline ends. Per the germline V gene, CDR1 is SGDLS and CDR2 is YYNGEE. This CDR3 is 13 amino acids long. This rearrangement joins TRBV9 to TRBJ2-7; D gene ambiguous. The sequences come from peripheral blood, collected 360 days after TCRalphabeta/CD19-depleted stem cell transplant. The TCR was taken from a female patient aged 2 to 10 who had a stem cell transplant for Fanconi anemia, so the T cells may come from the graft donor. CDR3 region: CASSVEPDYEQYF. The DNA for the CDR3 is TGTGCCAGCAGCGTAGAACCGGACTACGAGCAGTACTTC.